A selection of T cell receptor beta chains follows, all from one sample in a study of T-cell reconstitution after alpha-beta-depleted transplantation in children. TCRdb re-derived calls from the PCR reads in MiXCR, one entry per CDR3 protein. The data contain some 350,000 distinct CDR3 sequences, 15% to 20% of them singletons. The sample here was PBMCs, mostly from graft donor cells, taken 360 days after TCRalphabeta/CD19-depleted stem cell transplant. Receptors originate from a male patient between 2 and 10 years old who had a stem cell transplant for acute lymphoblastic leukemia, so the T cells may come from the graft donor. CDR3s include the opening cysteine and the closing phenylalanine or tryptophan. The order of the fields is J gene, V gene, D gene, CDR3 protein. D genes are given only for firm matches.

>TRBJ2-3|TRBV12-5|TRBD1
CASGLGQGGTDTQYF
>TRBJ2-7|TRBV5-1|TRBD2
CASSLAGGTSGYYEQYF
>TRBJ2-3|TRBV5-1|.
CASGDSTDTQYF
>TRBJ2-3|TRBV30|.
CAWSGFSTDTQYF
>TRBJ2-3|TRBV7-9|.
CASSLGGGSADTQYF
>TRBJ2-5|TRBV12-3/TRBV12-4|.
CASSLRHEETQYF
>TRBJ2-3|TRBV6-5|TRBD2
CASSSGTSGRIHTQYF
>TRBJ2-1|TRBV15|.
CATSRDWGASSYNEQFF
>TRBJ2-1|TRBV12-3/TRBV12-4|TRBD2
CASSLYPGGGSYNEQFF
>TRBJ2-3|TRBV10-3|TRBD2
CAISLSSGISTDTQYF
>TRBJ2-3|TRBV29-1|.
CSVADPWETSLGSTDTQYF
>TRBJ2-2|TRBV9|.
CASSVTPTGELFF
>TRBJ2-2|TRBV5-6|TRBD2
CASSPGPLAGVGGTGELFF
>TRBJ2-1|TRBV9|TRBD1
CASSDRDRTYNEQFF